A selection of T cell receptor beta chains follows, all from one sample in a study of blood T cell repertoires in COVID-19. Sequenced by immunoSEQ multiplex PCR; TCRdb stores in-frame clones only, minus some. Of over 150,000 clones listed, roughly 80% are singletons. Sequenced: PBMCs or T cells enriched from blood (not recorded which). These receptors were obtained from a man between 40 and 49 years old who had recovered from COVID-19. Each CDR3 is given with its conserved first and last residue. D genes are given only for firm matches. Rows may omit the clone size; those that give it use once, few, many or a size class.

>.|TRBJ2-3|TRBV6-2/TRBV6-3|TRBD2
CASSYPGRAFSTTDTQYF
TGTGCCAGCAGTTACCCCGGGAGGGCCTTTTCGACCACAGATACGCAGTATTTT
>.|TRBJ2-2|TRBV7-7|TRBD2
CATSLLAGDTGELFF
TGTGCCACTTCACTACTAGCGGGAGATACCGGGGAGCTGTTTTTT
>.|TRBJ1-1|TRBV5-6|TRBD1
CASSLDWGQVNTEAFF
TGTGCCAGCAGCTTGGACTGGGGACAGGTGAACACTGAAGCTTTCTTT
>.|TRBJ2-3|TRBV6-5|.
CASTPHGPGTDTQYF
TGTGCCAGCACTCCACATGGGCCAGGCACAGATACGCAGTATTTT
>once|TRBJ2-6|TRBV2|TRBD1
CASVRTGAGANVLTF
TGTGCCAGCGTAAGGACAGGGGCCGGGGCCAACGTCCTGACTTTC
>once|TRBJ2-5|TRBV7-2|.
CASRPVGQTETQYF
TGTGCCAGCAGACCAGTGGGGCAGACGGAGACCCAGTACTTC
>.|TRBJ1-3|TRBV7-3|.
CASSVGQGNTIYF
TGTGCCAGCAGCGTCGGACAGGGAAACACCATATATTTT
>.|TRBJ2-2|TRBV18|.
CASSPPFRARSPGELFF
TGTGCCAGCTCACCACCGTTCAGGGCGAGAAGTCCCGGGGAGCTGTTTTTT
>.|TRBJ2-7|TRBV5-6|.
CASSSQLEAGYLDEQYF
TGTGCCAGCAGCTCCCAGTTGGAGGCGGGATACCTCGACGAGCAGTACTTC
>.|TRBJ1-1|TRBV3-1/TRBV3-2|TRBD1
CASSSGTGLENTEAFF
TGTGCCAGCAGCTCCGGGACAGGCCTGGAGAACACTGAAGCTTTCTTT
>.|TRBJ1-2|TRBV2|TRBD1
CASSGQGEDGYTF
TGTGCCAGCAGTGGACAGGGCGAGGATGGCTACACCTTC
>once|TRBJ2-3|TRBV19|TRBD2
CASSNSGRSTDTQYF
TGTGCCAGTAGTAATAGCGGGAGGAGCACAGATACGCAGTATTTT
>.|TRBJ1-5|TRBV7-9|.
CASSLAEDQPQHF
TGTGCCAGCAGCTTAGCGGAGGATCAGCCCCAGCATTTT
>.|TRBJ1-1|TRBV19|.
CASNGRGINTEAFF
TGTGCCAGTAATGGACGGGGGATAAACACTGAAGCTTTCTTT
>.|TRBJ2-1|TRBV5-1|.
CASSLLTGAHNEQFF
TGCGCCAGCAGCTTGCTCACTGGGGCCCACAATGAGCAGTTCTTC
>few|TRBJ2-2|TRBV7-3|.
CASRPSDLNTGELFF
TGTGCCAGCAGACCTAGCGACCTGAACACCGGGGAGCTGTTTTTT
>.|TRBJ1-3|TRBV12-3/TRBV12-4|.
CASSLLGEDTIYF
TGTGCCAGCAGTTTATTGGGGGAGGACACCATATATTTT
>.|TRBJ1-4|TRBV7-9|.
CASSSRDSANEKLFF
TGTGCCAGCAGCTCCAGGGATTCCGCTAATGAAAAACTGTTTTTT
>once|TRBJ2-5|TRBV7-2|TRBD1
CASSLQGGQETQYF
TGTGCCAGCAGCCTACAGGGGGGCCAAGAGACCCAGTACTTC
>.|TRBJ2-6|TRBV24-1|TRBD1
CATSDATGMRGANVLTF
TGTGCCACCAGTGACGCGACAGGGATGAGAGGGGCCAACGTCCTGACTTTC
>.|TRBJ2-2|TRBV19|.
CASSIAVTGELFF
TGTGCCAGTAGTATCGCGGTGACCGGGGAGCTGTTTTTT
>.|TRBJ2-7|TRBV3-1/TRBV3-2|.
CASSQSGSYEQYF
TGTGCCAGCAGCCAAAGCGGCTCCTACGAGCAGTACTTC